A selection of T cell receptor beta chains follows, all from one sample in a study of blood T cell repertoires in COVID-19. Assay: immunoSEQ multiplex PCR; the TCRdb copy retains only in-frame clones and omits some. This table holds 40,000 or so clones, 91% found once. Specimen: peripheral blood. These receptors all come from a man aged 45-65 years with active COVID-19. CDR3s include the opening cysteine and the closing phenylalanine or tryptophan. D genes are given only for firm matches. The size entry is marked missing in some rows and otherwise reads once, few, many or a size class.

DNA	CDR3	D	V	J	size
TGTGCCAGCAGTGAATCCAGGGGAGGAAACACCATATATTTT	CASSESRGGNTIYF	.	TRBV25-1	TRBJ1-3	.
TGTGCCAGCAGCCGTAAGCTAGTAGGGGATGGCTACACCTTC	CASSRKLVGDGYTF	.	TRBV3-1/TRBV3-2	TRBJ1-2	.
TGTGCCAGCAGCTCTCAGACAAACACTGAAGCTTTCTTT	CASSSQTNTEAFF	.	TRBV7-2	TRBJ1-1	.
TGCAGCGTCAGGATAGCGGGAGGACAAGAGACCCAGTACTTC	CSVRIAGGQETQYF	TRBD2	TRBV29-1	TRBJ2-5	.
TGTGCCAGCAGCCAAGAGCGGGCCTCAGATACGCAGTATTTT	CASSQERASDTQYF	.	TRBV3-1/TRBV3-2	TRBJ2-3	.
TGTGCCAGTACTCGACTCCTACAGGGGGCGAATGGCTACACCTTC	CASTRLLQGANGYTF	TRBD1	TRBV6-6	TRBJ1-2	.
TGTGCCAGCCGGGGACTAGTCCGGGGAGAGACCCAGTACTTC	CASRGLVRGETQYF	TRBD2	TRBV27	TRBJ2-5	.
TGTGCCAGCAGCTTACAGGGAAACTACGAGCAGTACTTC	CASSLQGNYEQYF	.	TRBV5-4	TRBJ2-7	once
TGTGCCAGCGCCCCCCTGAACAGGGGGCACACTGAAGCTTTCTTT	CASAPLNRGHTEAFF	TRBD1	TRBV2	TRBJ1-1	.
TGCGCCAGCAGCTTGGGGGCCTCTGGAAACACCATATATTTT	CASSLGASGNTIYF	.	TRBV5-1	TRBJ1-3	.
TGTGCCAGCTCACCAACCCAGGGGGCGCGGACTGAAGCTTTCTTT	CASSPTQGARTEAFF	TRBD1	TRBV18	TRBJ1-1	once
TGCGCCAGCAGCCTCTCACGGGTGGGCACAGATACGCAGTATTTT	CASSLSRVGTDTQYF	.	TRBV4-3	TRBJ2-3	.
TGTGCCAGCAGCCCAGGGACTAGGCCTCGCTACAATGAGCAGTTCTTC	CASSPGTRPRYNEQFF	.	TRBV21-1	TRBJ2-1	few
TGTGCCAGTAGTCCTCGAGCGGGAGGGAATTCAGATACGCAGTATTTT	CASSPRAGGNSDTQYF	TRBD2	TRBV19	TRBJ2-3	once
TGTGCCAGCAGCTTGTTGACAGGGACTAATGAAAAACTGTTTTTT	CASSLLTGTNEKLFF	TRBD1	TRBV5-6	TRBJ1-4	.
TGTGCCAGCAGCTTAGGACTCTACAGGGGACTGAGCTCCTACAATGAGCAGTTCTTC	CASSLGLYRGLSSYNEQFF	.	TRBV11-2	TRBJ2-1	few
TGTGCCAGCAGCATCGGACAGGGGGCCGACTATGGCTACACCTTC	CASSIGQGADYGYTF	TRBD1	TRBV7-8	TRBJ1-2	.
TGTGCCAGCTCACCACCGGCAAGAGGGCCCGAGCAGTACTTC	CASSPPARGPEQYF	.	TRBV18	TRBJ2-7	.
TGTGCCAGTAGTATGGGGCAGGGGCACATGTTAAATCAGCCCCAGCATTTT	CASSMGQGHMLNQPQHF	.	TRBV19	TRBJ1-5	few
TGTGCCAGCAGCCCGGAGGGACTCCAGGAGACCCAGTACTTC	CASSPEGLQETQYF	.	TRBV5-5	TRBJ2-5	.
TGTGCCAGCAGCCAAGAGTGGGGGCAGCGAGGTCAGCCCCAGCATTTT	CASSQEWGQRGQPQHF	.	TRBV4-2	TRBJ1-5	.
TGTGCCAGCAGCGGACAGGGCGCAGATACGCAGTATTTT	CASSGQGADTQYF	TRBD1	TRBV7-2	TRBJ2-3	.
TGTGCCAGCAGTGACTCGAAGGGCGGGGGGGCTAGCGATGAGCAGTTCTTC	CASSDSKGGGASDEQFF	TRBD2	TRBV6-4	TRBJ2-1	.
TGTGCCAGCAGTTACTTTACGGCGGGGGAAAACGGGGAGCTGTTTTTT	CASSYFTAGENGELFF	TRBD2	TRBV6-2/TRBV6-3	TRBJ2-2	once
TGTGCCACCAGCAGTAGGACAGGGAATTCACCCCTCCACTTT	CATSSRTGNSPLHF	TRBD1	TRBV15	TRBJ1-6	.
TGTGCCAGCAGTCCCAGGGGTAAAGAGACCCAGTACTTC	CASSPRGKETQYF	.	TRBV27	TRBJ2-5	.
TGCGCCAGCAGCTTGGTTCAGGGGGCCCACGAGCAGTACTTC	CASSLVQGAHEQYF	TRBD1	TRBV5-1	TRBJ2-7	few
TGTGCCAGCAGTGACCGAACTAGCACAGATACGCAGTATTTT	CASSDRTSTDTQYF	.	TRBV2	TRBJ2-3	.
TGTGCCAGCAGACCCAACTCTCCAGATACGCAGTATTTT	CASRPNSPDTQYF	.	TRBV7-2	TRBJ2-3	.
TGTGCCAGCAGCGCCGATTGGCAGGGGTGGGGCGAGCAGTACTTC	CASSADWQGWGEQYF	.	TRBV9	TRBJ2-7	.
TGTGCCAGCAGCGTAGGGGCAGGAATTAATTCACCCCTCCACTTT	CASSVGAGINSPLHF	.	TRBV9	TRBJ1-6	.
TGTGCCAGCAGCCCCTCCCTTGTAGGGGGCTATGGCTACACCTTC	CASSPSLVGGYGYTF	.	TRBV9	TRBJ1-2	.
TGTGCCAGTAGTATACCCGCTAGCGGGAGCCCAGATACGCAGTATTTT	CASSIPASGSPDTQYF	TRBD2	TRBV19	TRBJ2-3	.
TGTGCCAGCAGTTTATACAGAGTGAATGTAGGTAGCAATCAGCCCCAGCATTTT	CASSLYRVNVGSNQPQHF	.	TRBV27	TRBJ1-5	.
TGTGCCAGCAGCTTGGAAATGTCGATGGGGCTTGAGCAGTTCTTC	CASSLEMSMGLEQFF	.	TRBV5-4	TRBJ2-1	once
TGCGCCAGCAGCTTGTGGAGGGACCAAGAGACCCAGTACTTC	CASSLWRDQETQYF	.	TRBV5-1	TRBJ2-5	.